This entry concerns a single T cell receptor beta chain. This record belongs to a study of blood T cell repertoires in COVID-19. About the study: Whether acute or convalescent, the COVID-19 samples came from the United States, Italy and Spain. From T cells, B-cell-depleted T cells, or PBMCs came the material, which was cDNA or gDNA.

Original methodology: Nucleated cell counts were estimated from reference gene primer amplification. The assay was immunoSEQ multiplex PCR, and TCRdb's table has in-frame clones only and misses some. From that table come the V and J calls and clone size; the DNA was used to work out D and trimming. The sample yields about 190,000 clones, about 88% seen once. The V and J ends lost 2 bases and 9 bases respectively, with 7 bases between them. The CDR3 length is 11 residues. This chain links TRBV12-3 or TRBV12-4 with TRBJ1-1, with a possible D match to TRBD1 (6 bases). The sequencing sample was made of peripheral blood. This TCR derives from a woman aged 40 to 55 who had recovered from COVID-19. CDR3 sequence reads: CASSLTGQAFF. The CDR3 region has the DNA TGTGCCAGCAGTTTAACAGGGCAAGCTTTCTTT.